The rows below give T cell receptor beta chains drawn from one sample of a study of OX40 agonist ivuxolimab in advanced cancers. Libraries were prepared by immunoSEQ multiplex PCR; TCRdb keeps only in-frame clonotypes and omits some of them. This table has approximately 54,000 clones, more than 70% appearing once. The source material was CD4+ or CD8+ T cells sorted from blood, sampled in a trial of the OX40 agonist ivuxolimab. Receptor source: an adult with an advanced solid tumor such as melanoma, head and neck, liver or kidney cancer. CDR3s include the opening cysteine and the closing phenylalanine or tryptophan. A D gene is named only where the DNA matches it firmly. The size field is filled for only some rows; it gives once, few, many or a size class.

d_call: -
j_call: TRBJ2-7
v_call: TRBV2
clone_size: once
cdr3_aa: CASSEALQSEQYF
cdr3_nt: TGTGCCAGCAGTGAAGCGCTTCAATCCGAGCAGTACTTC

d_call: -
j_call: TRBJ1-6
v_call: TRBV18
clone_size: -
cdr3_aa: CASSPKAALSLHF
cdr3_nt: TGTGCCAGCTCACCGAAGGCAGCTTTATCCCTCCACTTT

d_call: -
j_call: TRBJ2-7
v_call: TRBV5-4
clone_size: -
cdr3_aa: CASSFQGGTEQHF
cdr3_nt: TGTGCCAGCAGCTTTCAAGGTGGCACCGAGCAGCACTTC

d_call: -
j_call: TRBJ1-1
v_call: TRBV7-3
clone_size: few
cdr3_aa: CASSLNRESGAFF
cdr3_nt: TGTGCCAGCAGCTTGAACAGGGAGAGTGGAGCTTTCTTT

d_call: -
j_call: TRBJ1-3
v_call: TRBV29-1
clone_size: once
cdr3_aa: CSVTISGNTIYF
cdr3_nt: TGCAGCGTTACGATCTCTGGAAACACCATATATTTT

d_call: -
j_call: TRBJ1-2
v_call: TRBV20-1
clone_size: -
cdr3_aa: CSAYLSGPYTF
cdr3_nt: TGCAGTGCTTATCTGTCGGGCCCCTACACCTTC

d_call: -
j_call: TRBJ2-2
v_call: TRBV6-6
clone_size: -
cdr3_aa: CASSKTHLNTGELFF
cdr3_nt: TGTGCCAGCAGTAAGACACATTTGAACACCGGGGAGCTGTTTTTT

d_call: -
j_call: TRBJ1-2
v_call: TRBV5-1
clone_size: few
cdr3_aa: CASSLSGEYGYTF
cdr3_nt: TGCGCCAGCAGCTTGTCAGGGGAGTATGGCTACACCTTC

d_call: -
j_call: TRBJ2-1
v_call: TRBV27
clone_size: -
cdr3_aa: CASSLDGLRGYNEQFF
cdr3_nt: TGTGCCAGCAGTTTAGACGGACTTCGTGGATACAATGAGCAGTTCTTC

d_call: -
j_call: TRBJ1-2
v_call: TRBV28
clone_size: -
cdr3_aa: CASRVPLVGDNYGYTF
cdr3_nt: TGTGCCAGCAGGGTCCCTTTGGTCGGAGATAACTATGGCTACACCTTC

d_call: TRBD1
j_call: TRBJ2-1
v_call: TRBV19
clone_size: -
cdr3_aa: CASSSRDRGLDEQFF
cdr3_nt: TGTGCCAGTAGTAGCCGGGACAGGGGGCTCGATGAGCAGTTCTTC

d_call: TRBD2
j_call: TRBJ2-2
v_call: TRBV6-5
clone_size: -
cdr3_aa: CASSSLGAGVPGELFF
cdr3_nt: TGTGCCAGCAGTTCCCTCGGAGCGGGAGTGCCCGGGGAGCTGTTTTTT

d_call: -
j_call: TRBJ2-5
v_call: TRBV15
clone_size: -
cdr3_aa: CATKRVGVETQYF
cdr3_nt: TGTGCCACCAAAAGGGTGGGGGTAGAGACCCAGTACTTC

d_call: -
j_call: TRBJ2-2
v_call: TRBV7-3
clone_size: -
cdr3_aa: CASSKGFGIGVSGELFF
cdr3_nt: TGTGCCAGCAGCAAAGGGTTCGGGATAGGGGTGTCCGGGGAGCTGTTTTTT

d_call: TRBD1
j_call: TRBJ2-5
v_call: TRBV29-1
clone_size: -
cdr3_aa: CSARTGGETQYF
cdr3_nt: TGCAGCGCTCGGACAGGGGGTGAGACCCAGTACTTC

d_call: -
j_call: TRBJ2-2
v_call: TRBV7-3
clone_size: once
cdr3_aa: CASRVGLTGELFF
cdr3_nt: TGTGCCAGCAGGGTGGGTTTGACCGGGGAGCTGTTTTTT

d_call: -
j_call: TRBJ1-5
v_call: TRBV18
clone_size: few
cdr3_aa: CASSPGSGDDQPQHF
cdr3_nt: TGTGCCAGCTCACCAGGATCAGGGGACGATCAGCCCCAGCATTTT

d_call: -
j_call: TRBJ1-5
v_call: TRBV7-3
clone_size: -
cdr3_aa: CASSRGQGQPQHF
cdr3_nt: TGTGCCAGCAGCCGTGGTCAGGGTCAGCCCCAGCATTTT

d_call: -
j_call: TRBJ2-3
v_call: TRBV28
clone_size: -
cdr3_aa: CASNLISGVGDTQYF
cdr3_nt: TGTGCCAGCAATTTGATATCTGGGGTCGGCGATACGCAGTATTTT

d_call: -
j_call: TRBJ2-3
v_call: TRBV15
clone_size: -
cdr3_aa: CATSIVSVTQYF
cdr3_nt: TGTGCCACCAGCATCGTCTCGGTTACGCAGTATTTT

d_call: -
j_call: TRBJ1-4
v_call: TRBV7-8
clone_size: -
cdr3_aa: CASHRSARGSEGKLFF
cdr3_nt: TGTGCCAGCCACCGAAGCGCGAGGGGGTCTGAGGGAAAACTGTTTTTT

d_call: -
j_call: TRBJ1-3
v_call: TRBV9
clone_size: -
cdr3_aa: CASRGSGNTIYF
cdr3_nt: TGTGCCAGCCGGGGGTCGGGAAACACCATATATTTT

d_call: TRBD1
j_call: TRBJ1-2
v_call: TRBV6-6
clone_size: once
cdr3_aa: CASSYWDRHYGYTF
cdr3_nt: TGTGCCAGCAGTTATTGGGACAGGCACTATGGCTACACCTTC

d_call: -
j_call: TRBJ1-2
v_call: TRBV11-2
clone_size: -
cdr3_aa: CASSSSTMAGGGYTF
cdr3_nt: TGTGCCAGCAGCTCCTCCACTATGGCAGGTGGTGGCTACACCTTC

d_call: -
j_call: TRBJ1-5
v_call: TRBV19
clone_size: -
cdr3_aa: CASSIDTTVGAQHF
cdr3_nt: TGTGCCAGTAGTATAGATACGACAGTGGGAGCCCAGCATTTT

d_call: -
j_call: TRBJ2-5
v_call: TRBV11-2
clone_size: -
cdr3_aa: CASSLGTETQYF
cdr3_nt: TGTGCCAGCAGCTTAGGAACGGAGACCCAGTACTTC

d_call: TRBD1
j_call: TRBJ1-5
v_call: TRBV2
clone_size: -
cdr3_aa: CASSDRGGNQPQHF
cdr3_nt: TGTGCCAGCAGCGACAGGGGTGGAAATCAGCCCCAGCATTTT

d_call: TRBD2
j_call: TRBJ2-3
v_call: TRBV2
clone_size: once
cdr3_aa: CASKRLAGGPGYTDTQYF
cdr3_nt: TGTGCCAGCAAAAGACTAGCGGGAGGGCCGGGTTACACAGATACGCAGTATTTT

d_call: TRBD2
j_call: TRBJ2-3
v_call: TRBV7-2
clone_size: -
cdr3_aa: CASSLARRAGADTQYF
cdr3_nt: TGTGCCAGCAGCTTAGCCCGGCGAGCGGGAGCGGATACGCAGTATTTT

d_call: -
j_call: TRBJ2-1
v_call: TRBV30
clone_size: -
cdr3_aa: CAWRPAGTYNEQFF
cdr3_nt: TGTGCCTGGAGGCCCGCCGGGACTTACAATGAGCAGTTCTTC

d_call: TRBD1
j_call: TRBJ1-2
v_call: TRBV6-5
clone_size: -
cdr3_aa: CASSPTGENYGYTF
cdr3_nt: TGTGCCAGCAGCCCGACAGGGGAAAACTATGGCTACACCTTC

d_call: -
j_call: TRBJ2-5
v_call: TRBV28
clone_size: -
cdr3_aa: CASSPPGGGETQYF
cdr3_nt: TGTGCCAGCAGCCCACCTGGGGGCGGGGAGACCCAGTACTTC

d_call: -
j_call: TRBJ1-1
v_call: TRBV19
clone_size: -
cdr3_aa: CASSIQVGTEAFF
cdr3_nt: TGTGCCAGTAGTATACAGGTAGGCACTGAAGCTTTCTTT

d_call: -
j_call: TRBJ2-7
v_call: TRBV28
clone_size: -
cdr3_aa: CASSPPQTGTYEQYF
cdr3_nt: TGTGCCAGCAGTCCCCCTCAGACAGGAACCTACGAGCAGTACTTC

d_call: -
j_call: TRBJ2-2
v_call: TRBV5-1
clone_size: -
cdr3_aa: CASSLFSNTGELFF
cdr3_nt: TGCGCCAGCAGCTTGTTCAGTAACACCGGGGAGCTGTTTTTT

d_call: TRBD2
j_call: TRBJ2-1
v_call: TRBV7-6
clone_size: -
cdr3_aa: CASRLTPAGGPGEQFF
cdr3_nt: TGTGCCAGCAGACTAACCCCCGCGGGAGGGCCGGGTGAGCAGTTCTTC

d_call: TRBD1
j_call: TRBJ2-7
v_call: TRBV10-3
clone_size: -
cdr3_aa: CAIKGQGVYEQYF
cdr3_nt: TGTGCCATCAAGGGACAGGGGGTCTACGAGCAGTACTTC

d_call: TRBD1
j_call: TRBJ1-4
v_call: TRBV7-9
clone_size: -
cdr3_aa: CASSQAGTGGKLFF
cdr3_nt: TGTGCCAGCAGCCAAGCCGGGACAGGGGGAAAACTGTTTTTT

d_call: -
j_call: TRBJ1-4
v_call: TRBV7-8
clone_size: -
cdr3_aa: CASSLLGGEEKLFF
cdr3_nt: TGTGCCAGCAGCTTATTAGGGGGGGAAGAAAAACTGTTTTTT

d_call: -
j_call: TRBJ1-1
v_call: TRBV9
clone_size: -
cdr3_aa: CASSATQTTEAFF
cdr3_nt: TGTGCCAGCAGCGCTACCCAGACCACTGAAGCTTTCTTT

d_call: -
j_call: TRBJ2-7
v_call: TRBV9
clone_size: -
cdr3_aa: CASSVTPLSYEQYF
cdr3_nt: TGTGCCAGCAGCGTCACTCCGCTCTCCTACGAGCAGTACTTC

d_call: TRBD1
j_call: TRBJ1-2
v_call: TRBV29-1
clone_size: -
cdr3_aa: CSVDRGASYTF
cdr3_nt: TGCAGCGTCGACAGGGGGGCGAGCTACACCTTC

d_call: -
j_call: TRBJ2-3
v_call: TRBV9
clone_size: -
cdr3_aa: CASSSPPGGLTDTQYF
cdr3_nt: TGTGCCAGCAGCTCCCCCCCCGGGGGGCTAACAGATACGCAGTATTTT

d_call: -
j_call: TRBJ1-5
v_call: TRBV28
clone_size: -
cdr3_aa: CASSLLGQPQHF
cdr3_nt: TGTGCCAGCAGTTTATTAGGTCAGCCCCAGCATTTT

d_call: -
j_call: TRBJ1-3
v_call: TRBV7-9
clone_size: -
cdr3_aa: CASSSLRGSGNTIYF
cdr3_nt: TGTGCCAGCAGCTCCCTTAGGGGCTCTGGAAACACCATATATTTT

d_call: -
j_call: TRBJ1-1
v_call: TRBV30
clone_size: -
cdr3_aa: CAFSWSANTEAFF
cdr3_nt: TGTGCCTTCTCGTGGTCGGCGAACACTGAAGCTTTCTTT

d_call: -
j_call: TRBJ2-5
v_call: TRBV7-9
clone_size: -
cdr3_aa: CASSLGNPGETQYF
cdr3_nt: TGTGCCAGCAGCCTCGGGAACCCAGGGGAGACCCAGTACTTC